Listed here are 6 T cell receptor beta chains from one sample, sequenced in a study of cytomegalovirus exposure and HLA in healthy donors. The PCR was carried out with 60 Vbeta primers and 13 Jbeta primers. Here immunoSEQ multiplex PCR was the method, and the copy in TCRdb shows in-frame clones only, minus some. The sample lists around 99,000 clones, over 60% occurring once. Sequencing was performed on PBMCs. Every receptor here comes from a male donor in good health and CMV-seronegative.

The genes are TRBV29-1 and TRBJ2-3; D gene ambiguous. V was pared by 1 base and J by 13 bases, with 6 bases between. The germline gives CDR1 SQVTM, CDR2 ANQGSEA. The length of the CDR3 is 9 residues. The CDR3 nucleotides read TGCAGCGTTGAAGGGTCGGAGTATTTT. It encodes CSVEGSEYF.

This chain joins TRBV19 and TRBJ2-5; a possible D gene is TRBD2 (6 bases). The V end lost 4 bases, the J end lost 2 bases, and 14 bases lay between the germline ends. The CDR3 is 15 residues long. Germline values: CDR1 LNHDA, CDR2 SQIVND (reference sequence). CDR3 residues: CASSSGLATQETQYF. In DNA form, the CDR3 reads TGTGCCAGTAGTAGCGGGCTAGCGACACAAGAGACCCAGTACTTC.

This clone was picked up a small number of times. The chain joins TRBV4-1 to TRBJ2-7; maybe TRBD2 (7 bases). Trimming left V 4 bases short and J 0 bases short, with 22 bases between. Per the germline V gene, CDR1 is MGHRA and CDR2 is YSYEKL. The CDR3 loop spans 18 amino acids. CDR3 DNA sequence: TGCGCCAGCAGCCGCCCTAGGGGGGGTTGGGACGACTCCTACGAGCAGTACTTC. It is translated as CASSRPRGGWDDSYEQYF.

The rearrangement links TRBV5-4 to TRBJ2-2, with 9 bases aligning to TRBD2. The CDR3 runs to 16 residues. Germline CDR1 and CDR2: SGHNT and YYREEE (reference sequence). V lost 6 bases to trimming and J lost 1 base; unmatched junction nucleotides: 7. In DNA, the CDR3 is TGTGCCAGCAACTTCCTAGCGGGACGGAACACCGGGGAGCTGTTTTTT. It yields the protein CASNFLAGRNTGELFF.

The chain is built from TRBV11-1 and TRBJ2-5, with D possibly TRBD2 on 6 matching bases. The ends were cut back, 1 base at V and 2 bases at J, with 14 bases in the middle. Germline lookup yields CDR1 SGHAT and CDR2 FQDESV (reference sequence). The CDR3 length is 16 residues. The CDR3 coding sequence is TGTGCCAGCAGCTTAGAAGCGGGCAGGGCTCAAGAGACCCAGTACTTC. Its translation is CASSLEAGRAQETQYF. The whole variable domain, remainder taken from reference TRBV11-1 and TRBJ2-5, is EAEVAQSPRYKITEKSQAVAFWCDPISGHATLYWYRQILGQGPELLVQFQDESVVDDSQLPKDRFSAERLKGVDSTLKIQPAELGDSAMYLCASSLEAGRAQETQYFGPGTRLLVL.

Only a few counts were recorded for this clone. This chain links TRBV6-1 with TRBJ1-1; TRBD1 matches 10 bases. This CDR3 contains 13 residues. J gave up 7 bases and V 4 bases, and 3 bases lay outside the gene matches. The germline V gene has CDR1 MNHNS and CDR2 SASEGT. The CDR3 loop is CASSVDRGSEAFF. CDR3 DNA sequence: TGTGCCAGCAGTGTGGACAGGGGGAGTGAAGCTTTCTTT.